Following are 7 T cell receptor beta chains from one sample sequenced in a study of tumor and adjacent non-tumor tissue in lung cancer. A modified ARM-PCR protocol with three rounds of nested PCR amplified TCRbeta. TCRdb reprocessed the multiplex PCR reads with MiXCR, giving one entry per CDR3 protein. This table has more than 95,000 distinct CDR3 sequences, 55% to 75% appearing once. This sample's RNA came from whole unsorted tissue. Material: lung tumor tissue. These receptors all stem from a man aged 25 to 40 with non-small cell lung cancer.

This clonotype showed up many times. This chain links TRBV20-1 with TRBJ2-5; 8 positions match TRBD2. CDR1 is DFQATT and CDR2 is SNEGSKA in the germline V gene (reference sequence). V lost 0 bases and J lost 5; bases outside the gene matches: 5. The CDR3 runs 14 residues. The CDR3: CSARDPGLAETQYF. DNA of the CDR3: TGCAGTGCTAGAGATCCAGGACTAGCTGAGACCCAGTACTTC.

Concerning this clonotype itself: The germline gene is not matched at one end of the junction; a read error may be the cause. This CDR3 reads CTTSDGGRYEQYF. The DNA of the CDR3 is TGTACCACCAGTGATGGGGGGAGGTACGAGCAGTACTTC. The V call is TRBV24-1, the J call TRBJ2-7; D perhaps matches TRBD2 (6 bases). The CDR3 contains 13 residues. The germline V gene encodes CDR1 KGHDR and CDR2 SFDVKD.

This clonotype was counted a few times. The chain uses TRBV6-4 and TRBJ2-3, with TRBD2 as a possible D gene (5 bases). In germline, CDR1 is MRHNA, CDR2 SNTAGT. This CDR3 contains 15 residues. V lost 7 bases to trimming and J lost 0 bases, with 14 bases between them. The chain's CDR3 is CASNETLGSTDTQYF. DNA for the CDR3: TGTGCCAGCAATGAGACACTAGGGAGCACAGATACGCAGTATTTT.

This clonotype was detected once. The CDR3 DNA follows: TGTGCCAGCATGGGACAGGGGAGATGGATACGGAGCATTCAGTACTTC. Protein sequence: CASMGQGRWIRSIQYF. The J gene is TRBJ2-4, the V gene TRBV6-2 or TRBV6-3; TRBD1 agrees at 10 bases. Germline V CDR1 and CDR2: MNHEY, SVGEGT. With V trimmed by 7 bases and J by 9 bases, 15 bases remained unmatched. CDR3 length equals 16 residues.

Worth noting for this clonotype: Compared with germline, one end of the junction differs, possibly owing to a read error. V gene TRBV29-1 combines with J gene TRBJ1-1; a weak D match, TRBD1 (5 bases). This CDR3 has 14 residues. Germline V gene sequence: CDR1 SQVTM, CDR2 ANQGSEA. Here the CDR3 DNA reads TGCAGCATTGAAGAGTCCGAGGGGAACACTGAATCTTTCTTT. It yields the protein CSIEESEGNTESFF. Full variable domain (remainder filled in from reference TRBV29-1 and TRBJ1-1): SAVISQKPSRDICQRGTSLTIQCQVDSQVTMMFWYRQQPGQSLTLIATANQGSEATYESGFVIDKFPISRPNLTFSTLTVSNMSPEDSSIYLCSIEESEGNTESFFGQGTRLTVV.

Comment on this clonotype: Compared with germline, one end of the junction differs, possibly owing to a read error. The rearrangement joins TRBV6-2 or TRBV6-3 to TRBJ1-2; a possible D gene is TRBD1 (6 bases). Per the germline V gene, CDR1 is MNHEY and CDR2 is SVGEGT. This CDR3 has 14 residues. The CDR3 is CASSYGTPNYGFTF. In DNA form, the CDR3 reads TGTGCCAGCAGCTACGGGACACCTAACTATGGCTTCACCTTC.

Points on this clonotype: It may be a read error: a sequence one base away is much more abundant. The rearrangement uses TRBV12-3 or TRBV12-4 and TRBJ1-1; D gene unclear. V was shortened by 3 bases and J by 8 bases, with 10 bases between the two germline ends. This CDR3 has 12 residues. CDR3 in DNA: TGTGCCAGCAGTTTCTGGAGCAGGGAAGCTTTCTTT. This translates into CASSFWSREAFF.